The TCR beta chain under discussion was sequenced for a study of shared clonotypes between healthy human individuals. Using immunoSEQ multiplex PCR, the repertoire was profiled, and TCRdb retains in-frame clones only, with some absent. Of 2 million to 2.5 million clones listed, approximately 95% are singletons. For this clone: The sample carries other DNA sequences with the same CDR3.

This TCR was recovered from a man younger than 35 in good health. Some clones in this sample may be carry-over from other donors' samples. The specimen was naive CD4+ T cells from PBMCs. Subset noted: CD45RA+ positively selected.

CDR3 sequence (DNA): TGCGCCAGCAGCTTGGGGGGAATAAGCTACAATGAGCAGTTCTTC. Translated, it gives CASSLGGISYNEQFF. This chain uses TRBV5-1 with TRBJ2-1; unclear D gene. With 0 bases removed from V and 3 bases from J, the gap between germline ends came to 10 bases. This CDR3 is built from 15 residues. The germline CDR1 and CDR2 sequences are SGHRS and YFSETQ.